This T cell receptor (beta chain) derives from a study of T-cell reconstitution after alpha-beta-depleted transplantation in children. This clonotype was picked up a small number of times. Its antigen is still unknown. Study observations and caveats: From newly produced T cells came most of the T-cell counts and diversity one year after transplant. Reportedly, only several hundred clones from non-depleted graft cells drove alpha-beta T-cell counts at about two months. Surviving recipient T cells and thymic progenitors accounted for the high day-60 TCRbeta diversity observed in some patients.

The library targeted TCRbeta and was prepared with unique molecular identifiers. TCRdb re-called the PCR reads through MiXCR, storing one row per CDR3 protein. The profile shows fewer than 750,000 distinct CDR3 sequences, 27% of them singletons. CDR1 and CDR2 (germline): DFQATT, SNEGSKA (reference sequence). The CDR3 sequence is 14 residues long. The trim removed 4 bases at V and 5 bases at J, leaving 9 bases unmatched. V is TRBV20-1 and J is TRBJ2-3; 7 nucleotides match TRBD1. This clonotype originated in a boy under three years old with Wiskott-Aldrich syndrome, due to receive a stem cell transplant. The starting material was PBMCs, obtained before TCRalphabeta/CD19-depleted stem cell transplant. The CDR3, as DNA: TGCAGTGCTAAAGACAGGGTTGGAGTAGATACGCAGTATTTT. Its protein is CSAKDRVGVDTQYF.